The 11 T cell receptor beta chains given below trace back to one sample, sequenced in a study of blood T cell repertoires in COVID-19. Assay used: immunoSEQ multiplex PCR; TCRdb lists only in-frame clones, some missing. The sample lists some 220,000 clones, around 90% occurring once. The material sequenced was PBMCs or T cells enriched from blood (not recorded which). The receptor source for this set is a woman aged 30 to 39 who had recovered from COVID-19.

V usage is TRBV6-2 or TRBV6-3 and J usage is TRBJ1-5, with D hard to call. The CDR3 consists of 14 residues. Germline V CDR1 and CDR2: MNHEY, SVGEGT. Trimming pared 2 bases from V and 5 bases from J, leaving 10 bases between. The CDR3 DNA reads as TGTGCCAGCAGTTACAGGGCGGAGGATCAGCCCCAGCATTTT. Its protein is CASSYRAEDQPQHF.

The rearrangement joins TRBV7-8 to TRBJ2-3, with TRBD2 as a possible D gene (6 bases). Germline values: CDR1 SGHVS, CDR2 FQNEAQ. Deletions cut 4 bases from V and 3 bases from J, with 17 bases between. This CDR3 has 16 residues. CDR3 coding DNA: TGTGCCAGCAGCTCCGCTTTTTGGGGGGAGACAGATACGCAGTATTTT. Protein product: CASSSAFWGETDTQYF.

V is TRBV28 and J is TRBJ1-1, with 9 bases lining up with TRBD1. The CDR3 sequence is 15 residues long. Germline loops: CDR1 MDHEN, CDR2 SYDVKM. V dropped 11 bases and J dropped 0; count of bases not matched to a gene: 10. CDR3 DNA: TGTGCCGCAATGGACAGGGGCCTTTTGAACACTGAAGCTTTCTTT. Protein: CAAMDRGLLNTEAFF.

The chain recombines TRBV4-3 with TRBJ1-3; D gene uncertain. The V end lost 0 bases, the J end lost 3 bases, and 12 bases lay between the germline ends. The CDR3 has 16 residues. Germline assignment: CDR1 LGHNA and CDR2 YSLEER. In DNA, the CDR3 is TGCGCCAGCAGCCAAGATATCCACGGGGATGGAAACACCATATATTTT. Translation: CASSQDIHGDGNTIYF.

The chain recombines TRBV11-2 with TRBJ1-1; D unresolved. CDR1 and CDR2 from the germline V gene are SGHAT and FQNNGV. This CDR3 region has 20 residues. Trimming took 0 bases from V and 1 from J, leaving 24 bases between them. The CDR3 DNA follows: TGTGCCAGCAGCTTAGACCCCCGGGGTACGCGCGCGTGGAGGAACACTGAAGCTTTCTTT. This sequence encodes CASSLDPRGTRAWRNTEAFF. The whole variable domain, remainder taken from reference TRBV11-2 and TRBJ1-1, is EAGVAQSPRYKIIEKRQSVAFWCNPISGHATLYWYQQILGQGPKLLIQFQNNGVVDDSQLPKDRFSAERLKGVDSTLKIQPAKLEDSAVYLCASSLDPRGTRAWRNTEAFFGQGTRLTVV.

The chain employs TRBV4-1 and TRBJ1-1; unclear D gene. The length of the CDR3 is 13 residues. Trimming removed 3 bases from V and 5 bases from J, with 10 bases in between. The germline gives CDR1 MGHRA, CDR2 YSYEKL. CDR3 nucleotide sequence: TGCGCCAGCAGCCAGCGGGAGGGTACTGAAGCTTTCTTT. Protein sequence: CASSQREGTEAFF.

V is TRBV7-2 and J is TRBJ2-3; D possibly corresponds to TRBD2 (7 bases). The V gene's germline CDR1 is SGHTA and CDR2 FQGNSA. Trimming cost V 5 bases and J 6 bases, with 18 bases left between them. The CDR3 has 15 residues. CDR3 amino acids: CASSIRGGASDTQYF. The DNA of the CDR3 is TGTGCCAGCAGCATAAGAGGGGGGGCAAGTGATACGCAGTATTTT.

The chain combines TRBV6-5 with TRBJ1-3; a possible D gene is TRBD1 (5 bases). Germline V CDR1 and CDR2: MNHEY, SVGAGI. CDR3 length equals 14 residues. Trimming stripped 6 bases from V and 7 bases from J, with 16 bases between. The CDR3 DNA reads as TGTGCCAGCAGATTCCACCAGGGTGTTAACACCATATATTTT. Protein: CASRFHQGVNTIYF.

This chain links TRBV5-3 with TRBJ2-7; TRBD2 aligns across 10 bases. TRBV5-3 is flagged as an ORF with uncertain function. V shed 1 base, J shed 0 bases, and the junction held 4 bases outside the gene matches. The CDR3 loop spans 16 amino acids. The CDR3 here is CARSLCRLAGSYEQYF. In DNA form, the CDR3 reads TGTGCCAGAAGCTTGTGTCGACTAGCGGGCTCCTACGAGCAGTACTTC.

The chain links TRBV3-1 (or the pseudogene TRBV3-2) to TRBJ2-1, with D tentatively TRBD1 (6 bases). The CDR3 totals 18 residues. Germline-derived CDR1 and CDR2 are LGHDT and YNNKEL (reference sequence). The V end was cut by 1 base, the J end by 2 bases, with 18 bases between. The CDR3 here is CASSQGVPDRTPYNEQFF. The CDR3, as DNA: TGTGCCAGCAGCCAAGGGGTCCCCGACAGGACCCCCTACAATGAGCAGTTCTTC.

The chain is built from TRBV9 and TRBJ2-5; D is ambiguous. The V and J ends lost 3 bases and 1 base respectively, with 10 bases between them. The CDR3 runs 14 residues. Germline V lookup: CDR1 SGDLS, CDR2 YYNGEE. CDR3 coding DNA: TGTGCCAGCAGCGGCGGTATGAGCCAAGAGACCCAGTACTTC. Its protein product is CASSGGMSQETQYF.